The 9 T cell receptor beta chains reported below all come from one sample, sequenced in a study of T-cell memory formation after mild COVID-19. TCRdb re-derived calls from the 5' RACE reads in MiXCR, one entry per CDR3 protein. The top ten clones hold about 7.4% of a sample with 560,000 or so distinct CDR3 sequences, around 16% of them seen once. What was sequenced was PBMCs or a T cell subset sorted from them (not recorded which). The receptors here all came from an adult woman who had mild COVID-19 (a few samples of this study predate the infection). Cell type and time point are not known.

V and J are TRBV6-6 and TRBJ2-1; D possibly matches TRBD1 or TRBD2 (5 bases each). This CDR3 is built from 14 residues. V was clipped by 3 bases and J by 6 bases, with 12 bases between them. CDR1 and CDR2 from the germline V gene are MNHNY and SVGAGI (reference sequence). DNA for the CDR3: TGTGCCAGCAGTTATACTAGGGACCTCAATGAGCAGTTCTTC. This gives the protein CASSYTRDLNEQFF.

In this sample, this clonotype turned up a few times. The chain combines TRBV5-1 with TRBJ2-1; D is perhaps TRBD1 (6 bases). The CDR3 runs 16 residues. CDR1 and CDR2 from the germline V gene are SGHRS and YFSETQ. V was clipped by 1 base and J by 4 bases, with 15 bases between them. The CDR3 here is CASSLIPDSRYNEQFF. The CDR3 DNA reads as TGCGCCAGCAGCTTGATCCCGGACAGCCGTTACAATGAGCAGTTCTTC.

The CDR3 loop reads CASSALYGVEGTEAFF. In DNA form, the CDR3 reads TGTGCCAGCAGCGCACTATACGGGGTAGAAGGGACTGAAGCTTTCTTT. The chain couples TRBV7-9 to TRBJ1-1; no definite D call. CDR1 SEHNR and CDR2 FQNEAQ come from the germline V gene (reference sequence). Trimming stripped 5 bases from V and 5 bases from J, with 21 bases between. The CDR3 consists of 16 residues.

The chain employs TRBV6-6 and TRBJ2-3; no clear D gene. Between the trimmed V and J ends, which lost 4 bases and 1 base, there was a span of 9 bases. The CDR3 loop spans 14 amino acids. CDR1 is MNHNY and CDR2 is SVGAGI in the germline V gene (reference sequence). DNA for the CDR3: TGTGCCAGCAGTTCAAACGGGCGCACAGATACGCAGTATTTT. It specifies CASSSNGRTDTQYF.

The chain recombines TRBV6-5 with TRBJ1-1; D gene uncertain. V was clipped by 6 bases and J by 9 bases, with 20 bases between them. The germline V gene encodes CDR1 MNHEY and CDR2 SVGAGI. The CDR3 is 14 residues long. The CDR3 reads CASSLDVLSLQAFF. The CDR3 DNA follows: TGTGCCAGCAGCCTGGATGTGTTGTCGCTTCAAGCTTTCTTT.

This clonotype came up a few times. The chain links TRBV12-3 or TRBV12-4 to TRBJ2-3, with TRBD2 matching over 10 bases. J lost 5 bases, V lost 3 bases, and 5 bases had no gene match. This CDR3 is built from 15 residues. CDR3 protein: CASSFGTSVVDTQYF. In DNA, the CDR3 is TGTGCCAGCAGTTTCGGGACTAGCGTGGTAGATACGCAGTATTTT.

This clonotype was counted only a few times. This chain connects TRBV10-3 to TRBJ2-7; D is unclear. Germline CDR1 and CDR2: ENHRY and SYGVKD. Trimming pared 6 bases from V and 4 bases from J, leaving 10 bases between. This CDR3 spans 12 amino acids. The CDR3 region is CAISPDPYEQYF. CDR3 nucleotide sequence: TGTGCCATCAGCCCGGACCCTTACGAGCAGTACTTC.

The chain links TRBV30 to TRBJ2-1; the match to TRBD2 covers 7 bases. V shed 3 bases, J shed 5 bases, and the junction held 10 bases outside the gene matches. The CDR3 consists of 15 residues. CDR1 is GTSNPN, CDR2 SVGIG, per germline (reference sequence). DNA for the CDR3: TGTGCCTGGAGCGAGTTAGCGGGTAACCACAATGAGCAGTTCTTC. This sequence encodes CAWSELAGNHNEQFF.

This rearrangement joins TRBV20-1 to TRBJ1-1; 7 nucleotides line up with TRBD1. CDR1 is DFQATT and CDR2 is SNEGSKA in the germline V gene (reference sequence). The CDR3 is 15 residues long. Trimming cost V 6 bases and J 3 bases; bases outside gene matches: 13. This CDR3 reads CSAPTPTGRYTEAFF. The CDR3 DNA sequence: TGCAGTGCCCCTACCCCGACAGGGAGGTACACTGAAGCTTTCTTT.